This record looks at one T cell receptor beta chain sequence and its context. The sample is drawn from a study of cytomegalovirus exposure and HLA in healthy donors. The CDR3 has 12 amino acids. Germline lookup yields CDR1 MNHEY and CDR2 SMNVEV (reference sequence). V shed 5 bases and J 15 bases; nucleotides not matched to a gene: 7. The PCR contained 60 Vbeta and 13 Jbeta primers. Assay used: immunoSEQ multiplex PCR; TCRdb lists only in-frame clones, some missing. The data contain more than 55,000 clones, 75% to 85% of them singletons. The sequence derives from a woman in her 40s in good health and CMV-seronegative. The specimen was PBMCs. V gene TRBV27 combines with J gene TRBJ2-1; 10 bases map to TRBD2. The CDR3 DNA is TGTGCCAGCAGTCCTAGCGGGAGTGCCTTGTTCTTC. It codes for CASSPSGSALFF.